Below, 22 T cell receptor beta chains from the same sample are listed, as sequenced in a study of blood T cell repertoires in COVID-19. Assay: immunoSEQ multiplex PCR; the TCRdb copy retains only in-frame clones and omits some. This table holds around 220,000 clones, around 84% found once. The sample taken for sequencing was peripheral blood. All receptors derive from a man aged 30 to 39 with active or convalescent COVID-19.

The genes are TRBV6-2 or TRBV6-3 and TRBJ2-7; a possible D gene is TRBD2 (6 bases). The CDR3 totals 14 residues. The germline V gene encodes CDR1 MNHEY and CDR2 SVGEGT. V lost 0 bases and J lost 3, with 9 bases in between. The CDR3 is CASSYSSGSYEQYF. CDR3 DNA: TGTGCCAGCAGTTACTCTAGCGGCAGCTACGAGCAGTACTTC.

The chain combines TRBV11-1 with TRBJ1-2; 8 bases are a match to TRBD1. The CDR3 runs 14 residues. Germline CDR1 SGHAT, CDR2 FQDESV (reference sequence). V dropped 5 bases and J dropped 4; count of bases not matched to a gene: 6. The CDR3 nucleotides are TGTGCCAGCAGCCCCCGGACAGGGTTCTATGGCTACACCTTC. Encoded protein: CASSPRTGFYGYTF.

This clone appeared a single time. This rearrangement joins TRBV5-1 to TRBJ2-2, with D possibly matching TRBD2 (6 bases). Germline CDR1 SGHRS, CDR2 YFSETQ. The CDR3 length is 15 residues. The V end lost 4 bases, the J end lost 3 bases, and 13 bases lay between the germline ends. In DNA, the CDR3 is TGCGCCAGCAGCGCGGGGCTAGGGGACACCGGGGAGCTGTTTTTT. As protein: CASSAGLGDTGELFF.

The chain combines TRBV10-3 with TRBJ1-6, with 7 bases that match TRBD1. Germline CDR1 ENHRY, CDR2 SYGVKD. The CDR3 extends over 17 amino acids. After removal of 2 bases from V and 0 bases from J, the junction contained 4 bases not matched to a gene. The CDR3 protein is CAISEQQGPSYNSPLHF. The CDR3 region has the DNA TGTGCCATCAGTGAGCAACAGGGGCCCTCCTATAATTCACCCCTCCACTTT.

The rearrangement links TRBV30 to TRBJ2-3, with D tentatively TRBD2 (5 bases). Trimming took off 3 bases at V and 0 bases at J, with 10 bases between the two ends. The CDR3 length is 14 residues. CDR1 and CDR2 from the germline V gene are GTSNPN and SVGIG (reference sequence). The CDR3 nucleotides are TGTGCCTGGAGAAGGCGGACTAGCACAGATACGCAGTATTTT. It encodes CAWRRRTSTDTQYF.

The chain is built from TRBV11-2 and TRBJ2-2; no definite D call. CDR1 and CDR2 from the germline V gene are SGHAT and FQNNGV. Trimming took 6 bases from V and 8 from J, leaving 16 bases between them. The CDR3 is 14 residues long. The CDR3 is CASSPGPQRGELFF. CDR3 bases: TGTGCCAGCAGTCCAGGCCCTCAAAGGGGGGAGCTGTTTTTT.

The sample holds one count of this clone. V gene TRBV11-3 combines with J gene TRBJ2-7, with 13 positions matching TRBD2. CDR3 size: 18 residues. The germline V gene encodes CDR1 SGHNT and CDR2 YENEEA. J lost 2 bases, V lost 2 bases, and 9 bases had no gene match. DNA of the CDR3: TGTGCCAGCAGCTTATCGCGGACTAGCGGGGGCCCGCCCTACGAGCAGTACTTC. It is translated as CASSLSRTSGGPPYEQYF. Full variable domain (rest looked up from reference TRBV11-3 and TRBJ2-7): EAGVVQSPRYKIIEKKQPVAFWCNPISGHNTLYWYLQNLGQGPELLIRYENEEAVDDSQLPKDRFSAERLKGVDSTLKIQPAELGDSAVYLCASSLSRTSGGPPYEQYFGPGTRLTVT.

The chain employs TRBV5-8 and TRBJ1-2; weak D call: TRBD1 (6 bases). V was clipped by 6 bases and J by 5 bases, with 14 bases between them. CDR3 size: 13 residues. Germline V gene sequence: CDR1 SGHTS, CDR2 YDEGEE. CDR3 protein: CASTPGGAYGYTF. The CDR3 DNA sequence: TGTGCCAGCACCCCGGGGGGGGCTTATGGCTACACCTTC.

The gene calls are TRBV5-1 and TRBJ2-5; tentative D call: TRBD2 (7 bases). Germline V gives CDR1 SGHRS, CDR2 YFSETQ. V lost 2 bases, J lost 6 bases, and 14 bases lay in between. The CDR3 covers 14 residues. CDR3 bases: TGCGCCAGCAGCTTAAAAAGGGGGGGTCAGACCCAGTACTTC. It translates to CASSLKRGGQTQYF.

This chain connects TRBV28 to TRBJ1-4; D uncertain. The CDR3 is 14 amino acids. In germline, CDR1 is MDHEN, CDR2 SYDVKM. The V gene lost 2 bases and the J gene lost 8 bases, with 12 bases spanning the gap. CDR3 in amino acids: CASSLRQRVEKLFF. The CDR3 bases are TGTGCCAGCAGTTTAAGGCAGCGAGTCGAAAAACTGTTTTTT. The full variable domain, in which reference TRBV28 and TRBJ1-4 provide the parts outside the CDR3, is DVKVTQSSRYLVKRTGEKVFLECVQDMDHENMFWYRQDPGLGLRLIYFSYDVKMKEKGDIPEGYSVSREKKERFSLILESASTNQTSMYLCASSLRQRVEKLFFGSGTQLSVL.

The rearrangement joins TRBV7-2 to TRBJ2-1, with 7 bases matching TRBD1. This CDR3 has 15 residues. V shed 5 bases and J 10 bases; nucleotides not matched to a gene: 14. Per germline, CDR1 SGHTA and CDR2 FQGNSA. CDR3 amino acids: CASSPKGASLEEQFF. CDR3 in DNA: TGTGCCAGCAGCCCGAAGGGGGCAAGCTTGGAGGAGCAGTTCTTC.

The chain employs TRBV5-1 and TRBJ1-3; TRBD1 might be the D (6 bases). This CDR3 spans 13 amino acids. Deletions cut 4 bases from V and 7 bases from J, with 12 bases between. Germline V gene sequence: CDR1 SGHRS, CDR2 YFSETQ. Written as DNA, the CDR3 is TGCGCCAGCAGCCCAGGACAGTCGAACACCATATATTTT. This gives the protein CASSPGQSNTIYF.

The chain links TRBV5-5 to TRBJ2-2, with D possibly TRBD1 on 7 matching bases. Germline V CDR1 and CDR2: SGHKS, YYEKEE (reference sequence). The CDR3 is made up of 15 amino acids. V shed 7 bases and J shed 5 bases, with 18 bases lying between them. The CDR3 nucleotides read TGTGCCAGCTTCGAACCAGGGGGGCGTACCGGGGAGCTGTTTTTT. Encoded protein: CASFEPGGRTGELFF.

The chain couples TRBV19 to TRBJ1-2; TRBD1 is a possible D gene (6 bases). The germline V gene has CDR1 LNHDA and CDR2 SQIVND (reference sequence). V dropped 4 bases and J dropped 4 bases, with 10 bases sitting between them. This CDR3 is 13 amino acids long. The CDR3 bases are TGTGCCAGTAGTACTACAGGGCCCTATGGCTACACCTTC. Residues: CASSTTGPYGYTF.

The chain carries TRBV19 and TRBJ2-2; D gene uncertain. V was trimmed by 0 bases and J by 6 bases, leaving 5 bases between them. This CDR3 has 13 residues. Germline lookup yields CDR1 LNHDA and CDR2 SQIVND (reference sequence). The CDR3 coding sequence is TGTGCCAGTAGTATAGACGTTGCCGGGGAGCTGTTTTTT. It specifies CASSIDVAGELFF.

The rearrangement uses TRBV4-1 and TRBJ1-2; the match to TRBD1 covers 12 bases. The CDR3 extends over 19 amino acids. Germline V gives CDR1 MGHRA, CDR2 YSYEKL. Trimming took 2 bases from V and 2 from J; bases not matched to a gene: 12. The CDR3 loop reads CASSQPGTGGAGSNYGYTF. Written as DNA, the CDR3 is TGCGCCAGCAGCCAACCCGGGACAGGGGGCGCAGGGTCGAACTATGGCTACACCTTC.

The genes are TRBV10-3 and TRBJ2-1, with D tentatively TRBD1 (5 bases). Germline V gene data show CDR1 as ENHRY and CDR2 as SYGVKD. This CDR3 spans 14 amino acids. V was trimmed by 4 bases and J by 7 bases, leaving 14 bases between them. In DNA form, the CDR3 reads TGTGCCATCAGTGGAGGTTGGGGCCAGAATGAGCAGTTCTTC. Translation gives CAISGGWGQNEQFF.

The rearrangement uses TRBV7-8 and TRBJ2-7, with 8 nucleotides matching TRBD1. Unmatched junction bases numbered 9, after V lost 5 bases and J lost 3 bases. Germline V gene lookup returns CDR1 SGHVS and CDR2 FQNEAQ. The CDR3 is made up of 15 amino acids. CDR3 region: CASSRGQGSNYEQYF. The CDR3, as DNA: TGTGCCAGCAGCAGAGGACAGGGTAGTAACTACGAGCAGTACTTC.

This clone occurred once. V and J are TRBV5-1 and TRBJ1-1; D remains ambiguous. The length of the CDR3 is 14 residues. Trimming removed 2 bases from V and 4 bases from J, with 12 bases in between. Germline-derived CDR1 and CDR2 are SGHRS and YFSETQ. CDR3 in DNA: TGCGCCAGCAGCTTACTACCCGGATCCACTGAAGCTTTCTTT. It translates to CASSLLPGSTEAFF.

This clone appeared a few times. This sequence joins TRBV6-2 or TRBV6-3 and TRBJ1-1, with D tentatively TRBD1 (6 bases). Germline CDR1 and CDR2: MNHEY and SVGEGT. This CDR3 is 13 amino acids long. With 5 bases removed from V and 5 bases from J, the gap between germline ends came to 12 bases. The CDR3 loop is CASSLPDRTEAFF. In DNA, the CDR3 is TGTGCCAGCAGTCTTCCGGACAGAACTGAAGCTTTCTTT.

The gene calls are TRBV9 and TRBJ1-1; tentatively, D is TRBD1 (5 bases). V was pared by 2 bases and J by 4 bases, with 15 bases between. The CDR3 has 15 amino acids. Germline V gives CDR1 SGDLS, CDR2 YYNGEE. The CDR3, as DNA: TGTGCCAGCAGCGTGCAGGGAAATTCTGGCACTGAAGCTTTCTTT. Amino acid sequence: CASSVQGNSGTEAFF. The full variable domain, completed using reference TRBV9 and TRBJ1-1, is DSGVTQTPKHLITATGQRVTLRCSPRSGDLSVYWYQQSLDQGLQFLIQYYNGEERAKGNILERFSAQQFPDLHSELNLSSLELGDSALYFCASSVQGNSGTEAFFGQGTRLTVV.

This clone appeared once. The rearrangement uses TRBV5-1 and TRBJ2-3, with D possibly TRBD2 on 5 matching bases. This CDR3 comprises 15 residues. In germline, CDR1 is SGHRS, CDR2 YFSETQ. V dropped 0 bases and J dropped 5 bases, with 13 bases sitting between them. CDR3 protein: CASSLAGNWEDTQYF. The CDR3 region has the DNA TGCGCCAGCAGCTTGGCCGGGAACTGGGAAGATACGCAGTATTTT. Full variable domain (remainder filled in from reference TRBV5-1 and TRBJ2-3): KAGVTQTPRYLIKTRGQQVTLSCSPISGHRSVSWYQQTPGQGLQFLFEYFSETQRNKGNFPGRFSGRQFSNSRSEMNVSTLELGDSALYLCASSLAGNWEDTQYFGPGTRLTVL.